Presented here are 20 T cell receptor beta chains from one specimen sequenced in a study of cytomegalovirus exposure and HLA in healthy donors. Amplification used 60 Vbeta primers and 13 Jbeta primers. Generated by immunoSEQ multiplex PCR, the TCRdb table keeps only in-frame clones and is missing some. In the table there are about 140,000 clones, approximately 80% of which are singletons. Sequencing was done on a sample of PBMCs. These receptors were taken from a man in his fifties in good health and CMV-seronegative.

This clone was counted between two and nine times. The J gene is TRBJ1-3, the V gene TRBV30; unclear D gene. V was shortened by 3 bases and J by 0 bases, with 12 bases between the two germline ends. The length of the CDR3 is 15 residues. CDR1 is GTSNPN, CDR2 SVGIG, per germline (reference sequence). The CDR3 sequence is CAWRTGSSSGNTIYF. The DNA of the CDR3 is TGTGCCTGGAGAACCGGTTCTTCCTCTGGAAACACCATATATTTT. The entire variable domain, with the rest obtained from reference TRBV30 and TRBJ1-3, is as follows: SQTIHQWPATLVQPVGSPLSLECTVEGTSNPNLYWYRQAAGRGLQLLFYSVGIGQISSEVPQNLSASRPQDRQFILSSKKLLLSDSGFYLCAWRTGSSSGNTIYFGEGSWLTVV.

This clone was seen a single time. The rearrangement uses TRBV19 and TRBJ1-5; D not resolved. The CDR3 loop spans 14 amino acids. CDR1 and CDR2 from the germline V gene are LNHDA and SQIVND (reference sequence). Between the trimmed V and J ends, which lost 3 bases and 5 bases, there was a span of 11 bases. This chain's CDR3 is CASSITSLDQPQHF. In nucleotides, the CDR3 is TGTGCCAGTAGTATCACGAGTCTCGATCAGCCCCAGCATTTT.

This clone has only a few counts. The chain couples TRBV29-1 to TRBJ1-2, with TRBD1 identical over 9 bases. Germline CDR1 is SQVTM and CDR2 is ANQGSEA. There are 16 residues in the CDR3. Losses at the gene ends were 3 bases for V and 2 bases for J; bases not matched to a gene: 10. The CDR3 spells CSVEDRGASRNYGYTF. CDR3 bases: TGCAGCGTTGAGGACAGGGGAGCCTCCCGCAACTATGGCTACACCTTC.

This clone was seen only once. The chain combines TRBV28 with TRBJ2-7; D call uncertain. This CDR3 comprises 12 residues. The V gene's germline CDR1 is MDHEN and CDR2 SYDVKM. V dropped 2 bases and J dropped 7 bases, with 9 bases sitting between them. CDR3 protein: CASSLGQKEQYF. CDR3 bases: TGTGCCAGCAGTTTAGGCCAGAAAGAGCAGTACTTC.

This clone turned up a few times. The genes are TRBV28 and TRBJ2-2; perhaps TRBD2 as D (7 bases). Trimming took off 9 bases at V and 4 bases at J, with 15 bases between the two ends. The CDR3 loop spans 14 amino acids. Per the germline V gene, CDR1 is MDHEN and CDR2 is SYDVKM. The CDR3 region has the DNA TGTGCCAGTTTAGGGGGGGAGGCCACCGGGGAGCTGTTTTTT. Translated, it gives CASLGGEATGELFF.

This clone was counted between two and nine times. This chain uses TRBV19 with TRBJ2-7; 8 bases line up with TRBD2. CDR3 size: 13 residues. V was pared by 5 bases and J by 6 bases, with 6 bases of the junction left unmatched. Germline CDR1 reads LNHDA; CDR2 reads SQIVND (reference sequence). Written as DNA, the CDR3 is TGTGCCAGTAGTCTCGGAACTAGCGGCGAGCAGTACTTC. It yields the protein CASSLGTSGEQYF.

The rearrangement links TRBV5-1 to TRBJ1-6, with 11 bases identical to TRBD1. The CDR3 has 16 amino acids. J was trimmed by 2 bases and V by 4 bases; bases with no gene match: 2. From germline, CDR1 is SGHRS and CDR2 YFSETQ. This CDR3 reads CASSPGQGAYNSPLHF. The CDR3 DNA is TGCGCCAGCAGCCCGGGACAGGGGGCCTATAATTCACCCCTCCACTTT.

The gene calls are TRBV19 and TRBJ1-2; weak D call: TRBD1 (5 bases). V shed 6 bases and J shed 4 bases, with 18 bases lying between them. CDR1 and CDR2 (germline): LNHDA, SQIVND (reference sequence). This CDR3 is built from 15 residues. CDR3 sequence: CASRVTTDPAYGYTF. The DNA for the CDR3 is TGTGCCAGTAGAGTAACGACAGACCCAGCCTATGGCTACACCTTC.

The rearrangement links TRBV5-1 to TRBJ1-4; 8 bases match TRBD1. The CDR3 sequence is 14 residues long. CDR1 SGHRS and CDR2 YFSETQ come from the germline V gene. Trimming removed 3 bases from V and 4 bases from J; junction bases left unmatched: 2. The CDR3: CASSSGQVNEKLFF. In DNA, the CDR3 is TGCGCCAGCAGCTCGGGACAGGTTAATGAAAAACTGTTTTTT.

The chain links TRBV5-3 to TRBJ1-2; D is uncertain. TRBV5-3 carries the ORF label, with uncertain function. The length of the CDR3 is 13 residues. Trimming cost V 10 bases and J 8 bases, with 21 bases left between them. CDR3 loop: CAPSPRREGGYTF. The CDR3 DNA reads TGTGCCCCAAGCCCTAGGCGGGAAGGGGGCTACACCTTC.

There are a few counts of this clone. The chain joins TRBV9 to TRBJ2-7; TRBD1 is a possible D gene (6 bases). Trimming removed 4 bases at V and 6 bases at J, with 17 bases between. CDR3 length: 14 residues. Germline assignment: CDR1 SGDLS and CDR2 YYNGEE. The CDR3 nucleotides read TGTGCCAGCAGCTCCACTATAATCAGGGGCGAGCAGTACTTC. Its protein is CASSSTIIRGEQYF.

The chain joins TRBV28 to TRBJ1-1; D not resolved. The germline V and J ends were trimmed by 8 bases and 2 bases, with 6 bases remaining between them. The germline V gene encodes CDR1 MDHEN and CDR2 SYDVKM. The CDR3 is 11 amino acids. Here the CDR3 DNA reads TGTGCCAGCCTCACAAACACTGAAGCTTTCTTT. This codes for CASLTNTEAFF.

The V gene is TRBV27, the J gene TRBJ1-3; a possible D gene is TRBD1 (5 bases). The germline V and J ends were trimmed by 4 bases and 0 bases, with 10 bases remaining between them. This CDR3 is 15 amino acids long. Germline loops: CDR1 MNHEY, CDR2 SMNVEV (reference sequence). The CDR3 here is CASSSEGLSGNTIYF. The CDR3 region has the DNA TGTGCCAGCAGTTCCGAGGGACTCTCTGGAAACACCATATATTTT.

The rearrangement uses TRBV11-2 and TRBJ2-5, with D possibly being TRBD1 (5 bases). Trimming left V 2 bases short and J 5 bases short, with 12 bases between. The CDR3 totals 14 residues. Germline-derived CDR1 and CDR2 are SGHAT and FQNNGV. CDR3 nucleotide sequence: TGTGCCAGCAGCTTATCTGCAGGGCCGGAGACCCAGTACTTC. Translated, it gives CASSLSAGPETQYF. The variable domain in full, with the rest retrieved from reference TRBV11-2 and TRBJ2-5, is EAGVAQSPRYKIIEKRQSVAFWCNPISGHATLYWYQQILGQGPKLLIQFQNNGVVDDSQLPKDRFSAERLKGVDSTLKIQPAKLEDSAVYLCASSLSAGPETQYFGPGTRLLVL.

This chain connects TRBV11-3 to TRBJ2-3, with 9 nucleotides matching TRBD1. Unmatched junction bases numbered 12, after V lost 4 bases and J lost 4 bases. The CDR3 totals 17 residues. Germline V CDR1 and CDR2: SGHNT, YENEEA. In nucleotides, the CDR3 is TGTGCCAGCAGCTGGAGCTCCGGGACAGGGAGGCCAGATACGCAGTATTTT. Residues: CASSWSSGTGRPDTQYF.

The chain is built from TRBV28 and TRBJ1-4; 7 bases agree with TRBD1. The germline V gene encodes CDR1 MDHEN and CDR2 SYDVKM. Unmatched junction bases numbered 7, after V lost 6 bases and J lost 0 bases. This CDR3 has 16 residues. The CDR3 spells CASRTVGTATNEKLFF. As DNA, the CDR3 is TGTGCCAGCAGGACTGTTGGGACAGCAACTAATGAAAAACTGTTTTTT.

The chain uses TRBV28 and TRBJ1-2, with D unclear. Germline V gene sequence: CDR1 MDHEN, CDR2 SYDVKM. V was trimmed by 6 bases and J by 4 bases, leaving 21 bases between them. CDR3 length equals 16 residues. CDR3 sequence: CASRIREPGHFYGYTF. In DNA form, the CDR3 reads TGTGCCAGCAGAATACGTGAACCGGGTCACTTCTATGGCTACACCTTC.

The chain is built from TRBV29-1 and TRBJ1-6; D may be TRBD1 (5 bases). The CDR3 has 14 residues. V lost 7 bases, J lost 5 bases, and 15 bases lay in between. Germline loops: CDR1 SQVTM, CDR2 ANQGSEA. This chain's CDR3 is CSASDSGDNSPLHF. As DNA, the CDR3 is TGCAGCGCTTCAGACAGCGGGGATAATTCACCCCTCCACTTT. The full variable domain, completed using reference TRBV29-1 and TRBJ1-6, is SAVISQKPSRDICQRGTSLTIQCQVDSQVTMMFWYRQQPGQSLTLIATANQGSEATYESGFVIDKFPISRPNLTFSTLTVSNMSPEDSSIYLCSASDSGDNSPLHFGNGTRLTVT.

This chain links TRBV27 with TRBJ1-5; TRBD1 matches 7 bases. This CDR3 spans 15 amino acids. Trimming at V came to 6 bases and at J to 0 bases, leaving 5 bases not matched to a gene. CDR1 is MNHEY and CDR2 is SMNVEV in the germline V gene (reference sequence). DNA of the CDR3: TGTGCCAGCAGACCCGGGACAGTTAGCAATCAGCCCCAGCATTTT. It yields the protein CASRPGTVSNQPQHF.

This chain joins TRBV5-1 and TRBJ2-1; no definite D call. The V gene's germline CDR1 is SGHRS and CDR2 YFSETQ. The length of the CDR3 is 15 residues. V was shortened by 1 base and J by 1 base, with 9 bases between the two germline ends. The CDR3 nucleotides read TGCGCCAGCAGCTTGTACCAGGTTTCCTACAATGAGCAGTTCTTC. Its translation: CASSLYQVSYNEQFF. Together with reference TRBV5-1 and TRBJ2-1, the CDR3 gives the full variable domain: KAGVTQTPRYLIKTRGQQVTLSCSPISGHRSVSWYQQTPGQGLQFLFEYFSETQRNKGNFPGRFSGRQFSNSRSEMNVSTLELGDSALYLCASSLYQVSYNEQFFGPGTRLTVL.